Listed here are 32 T cell receptor beta chains from one sample, sequenced in a study of blood T cell repertoires in COVID-19 (dated by TCRdb to 2020 to 2021). The library was built by means of the immunoSEQ multiplex PCR assay. The clones in this table, taken by TCRdb from immuneACCESS, are in-frame only. Not every clone is retained; where verified, under half of the shortfall comes from an unresolved V gene, and the cause of the rest is unknown. Present in this sample are some 170,000 clones, roughly 90% of which were seen just once. 1.6% of the sample goes to the ten largest clones. The specimen was peripheral blood. These receptors all stem from a woman aged 45-65 years with acute or convalescent COVID-19.

The chain couples TRBV18 to TRBJ1-4; D might be TRBD1 (6 bases). This CDR3 region has 12 residues. Deletions cut 3 bases from V and 12 bases from J, with 11 bases between. In germline, CDR1 is KGHSH, CDR2 LQKENI. CDR3 DNA: TGTGCCAGCTCACCGTGGACAGAAGAACTGTTTTTT. The encoded protein is CASSPWTEELFF.

The sample holds one count of this clone. This chain joins TRBV11-2 and TRBJ1-5; D ambiguous. Per germline, CDR1 SGHAT and CDR2 FQNNGV. The CDR3 length is 15 residues. V gave up 0 bases and J gave up 7 bases, with 13 bases separating them. The CDR3: CASSLDGGYGQPQHF. In nucleotides, the CDR3 is TGTGCCAGCAGCTTAGATGGAGGGTATGGCCAGCCCCAGCATTTT.

This chain joins TRBV3-1 (or the pseudogene TRBV3-2) and TRBJ1-2, with a possible D match to TRBD1 (5 bases). The length of the CDR3 is 14 residues. Trimming cost V 1 base and J 6 bases, with 12 bases left between them. The germline V gene encodes CDR1 LGHDT and CDR2 YNNKEL (reference sequence). The CDR3 loop reads CASSQVSRGNGYTF. DNA of the CDR3: TGTGCCAGCAGCCAAGTCTCCCGGGGGAATGGCTACACCTTC.

This rearrangement joins TRBV12-5 to TRBJ1-5, with D tentatively TRBD1 (6 bases). Germline V CDR1 and CDR2: LGHNT, FRNRAP. V shed 6 bases and J shed 1 base, with 13 bases lying between them. The CDR3 extends over 15 amino acids. CDR3 residues: CASGGTSESNQPQHF. Here the CDR3 DNA reads TGTGCTAGTGGGGGGACATCCGAGAGCAATCAGCCCCAGCATTTT.

V and J are TRBV25-1 and TRBJ1-6; 10 positions agree with TRBD1. Germline loops: CDR1 MGHDK, CDR2 SYGVNS. The CDR3 runs 15 residues. V lost 7 bases to trimming and J lost 10 bases; unmatched junction nucleotides: 10. The CDR3 region is CASKKAGTGDSPLHF. The DNA of the CDR3 is TGTGCCAGCAAAAAGGCTGGGACAGGGGACTCACCCCTCCACTTT.

The rearrangement uses TRBV2 and TRBJ1-5; D unclear. V was clipped by 8 bases and J by 0 bases, with 23 bases between them. There are 18 residues in the CDR3. Per the germline V gene, CDR1 is SNHLY and CDR2 is FYNNEI. CDR3 DNA: TGTGCCAGCGGGTACGGAACGGCCCAACTAGATAGCAATCAGCCCCAGCATTTT. This encodes CASGYGTAQLDSNQPQHF.

The V call is TRBV3-1 (or the pseudogene TRBV3-2), the J call TRBJ1-1; 7 bases align to TRBD1. The CDR3 contains 13 residues. Per the germline V gene, CDR1 is LGHDT and CDR2 is YNNKEL (reference sequence). J was trimmed by 5 bases and V by 3 bases; bases with no gene match: 3. CDR3 nucleotides: TGTGCCAGCAGCCAGGAACAGGGGACTGAAGCTTTCTTT. Residues: CASSQEQGTEAFF.

This rearrangement joins TRBV3-1 (or the pseudogene TRBV3-2) to TRBJ2-1, with D tentatively TRBD2 (6 bases). CDR3 size: 15 residues. The germline CDR1 and CDR2 sequences are LGHDT and YNNKEL (reference sequence). V was trimmed by 3 bases and J by 3 bases, leaving 12 bases between them. The chain's CDR3 is CASSQVSGVYNEQFF. As DNA, the CDR3 is TGTGCCAGCAGCCAGGTTAGCGGAGTCTACAATGAGCAGTTCTTC.

This clone occurred a few times. The rearrangement joins TRBV11-2 to TRBJ2-5; 11 positions match TRBD1. J gave up 6 bases and V 5 bases, and 11 bases lay outside the gene matches. Germline V lookup: CDR1 SGHAT, CDR2 FQNNGV. The CDR3 is 16 amino acids. The CDR3 bases are TGTGCCAGCAGCCGTCCCGGGACAGGGGGTATGAAGACCCAGTACTTC. Translated, it gives CASSRPGTGGMKTQYF.

The rearrangement joins TRBV2 to TRBJ2-2, with 8 bases matching TRBD2. Trimming removed 4 bases from V and 2 bases from J; junction bases left unmatched: 6. Germline values: CDR1 SNHLY, CDR2 FYNNEI. The CDR3 is 16 amino acids. CDR3 DNA: TGTGCCAGCAGTGGGGGCGGGAGGACCAACACCGGGGAGCTGTTTTTT. As protein: CASSGGGRTNTGELFF.

The V and J genes are TRBV7-2 and TRBJ2-1, with D tentatively TRBD2 (6 bases). V was pared by 0 bases and J by 4 bases, with 10 bases between. Germline lookup yields CDR1 SGHTA and CDR2 FQGNSA. CDR3 length: 15 amino acids. The CDR3 sequence is CASSLASGAYNEQFF. The CDR3 DNA sequence: TGTGCCAGCAGCTTAGCTAGCGGAGCATACAATGAGCAGTTCTTC.

The genes are TRBV3-1 (or the pseudogene TRBV3-2) and TRBJ1-2; weak D call: TRBD1 (5 bases). Germline V gene sequence: CDR1 LGHDT, CDR2 YNNKEL (reference sequence). The CDR3 extends over 14 amino acids. V dropped 5 bases and J dropped 6 bases, with 16 bases sitting between them. The DNA of the CDR3 is TGTGCCAGCAGCGCCCTCGGGGGGAGTAATGGCTACACCTTC. Encoded protein: CASSALGGSNGYTF.

The gene calls are TRBV25-1 and TRBJ2-2; TRBD2 is a possible D gene (5 bases). There are 15 residues in the CDR3. Germline V gene lookup returns CDR1 MGHDK and CDR2 SYGVNS. Trimming removed 5 bases from V and 2 bases from J, with 12 bases in between. In nucleotides, the CDR3 is TGTGCCAGCAGTAACACGGGAAGTAACACCGGGGAGCTGTTTTTT. Translated: CASSNTGSNTGELFF. Full variable domain (missing parts from reference TRBV25-1 and TRBJ2-2): EADIYQTPRYLVIGTGKKITLECSQTMGHDKMYWYQQDPGMELHLIHYSYGVNSTEKGDLSSESTVSRIRTEHFPLTLESARPSHTSQYLCASSNTGSNTGELFFGEGSRLTVL.

The table lists this clone with a count of one. The J gene is TRBJ2-1, the V gene TRBV5-4; D possibly corresponds to TRBD2 (7 bases). The CDR3 is made up of 13 amino acids. The germline gives CDR1 SGHNT, CDR2 YYREEE (reference sequence). The V end lost 4 bases, the J end lost 14 bases, and 19 bases lay between the germline ends. CDR3 in DNA: TGTGCCAGCAGCCCCTATACAGGGAGCGGGGAGTTCTTC. Translating gives CASSPYTGSGEFF.

CDR3 sequence: CASSNSNSNQPQHF. CDR3 in DNA: TGTGCCAGCTCTAATTCGAATAGCAATCAGCCCCAGCATTTT. The V call is TRBV7-9, the J call TRBJ1-5; no definite D call. CDR1 is SEHNR, CDR2 FQNEAQ, per germline (reference sequence). The CDR3 covers 14 residues. Trimming pared 8 bases from V and 0 bases from J, leaving 11 bases between.

The J gene is TRBJ1-1, the V gene TRBV14; tentatively, D is TRBD1 (5 bases). The CDR3 is 15 amino acids. Germline V gives CDR1 SGHDN, CDR2 FVKESK. V was pared by 0 bases and J by 3 bases, with 11 bases between. This chain's CDR3 is CASSQEEGRDTEAFF. CDR3 DNA sequence: TGTGCCAGCAGCCAAGAGGAGGGGAGAGACACTGAAGCTTTCTTT.

CDR3 sequence reads: CASSNRGGTPTYNEQFF. The CDR3 coding sequence is TGTGCCAGCAGTAACCGGGGGGGGACTCCGACCTACAATGAGCAGTTCTTC. The chain has TRBV6-2 or TRBV6-3 and TRBJ2-1; 8 nucleotides align to TRBD2. The CDR3 sequence is 17 residues long. The V gene's germline CDR1 is MNHEY and CDR2 SVGEGT. The V and J ends lost 5 bases and 2 bases, in that order; junction bases with no gene match: 11.

The genes are TRBV3-1 (or the pseudogene TRBV3-2) and TRBJ1-5, with D tentatively TRBD1 (6 bases). CDR1 is LGHDT, CDR2 YNNKEL, per germline (reference sequence). CDR3 length equals 15 residues. Trimming took 3 bases from V and 7 from J, leaving 16 bases between them. CDR3 loop: CASSHLTGRGQPQHF. The CDR3 DNA reads as TGTGCCAGCAGCCATTTGACAGGCCGGGGACAGCCCCAGCATTTT.

This rearrangement joins TRBV24-1 to TRBJ1-2, with D perhaps TRBD1 (6 bases). The V end was cut by 3 bases, the J end by 4 bases, with 11 bases between. This CDR3 is built from 14 residues. Germline V lookup: CDR1 KGHDR, CDR2 SFDVKD. The CDR3 DNA reads TGTGCCACCAGTGATGGGTCAGGGGCCTATGGCTACACCTTC. It is translated as CATSDGSGAYGYTF.

The V gene is TRBV12-3 or TRBV12-4, the J gene TRBJ1-1, with 7 bases identical to TRBD1. The trim removed 6 bases at V and 3 bases at J, leaving 4 bases unmatched. The CDR3 length is 13 residues. DNA of the CDR3: TGTGCCAGCAGAGTCAGGGGGTACACTGAAGCTTTCTTT. Encoded protein: CASRVRGYTEAFF.

The chain is built from TRBV29-1 and TRBJ2-4; 11 nucleotides line up with TRBD2. J was trimmed by 3 bases and V by 2 bases; bases with no gene match: 3. This CDR3 region has 15 residues. Germline CDR1 SQVTM, CDR2 ANQGSEA. The CDR3 bases are TGCAGCGTTGAAAGGGGGACTAGCGGCAAAAACATTCAGTACTTC. Translating it yields CSVERGTSGKNIQYF.

This chain joins TRBV12-5 and TRBJ1-5; 8 bases map to TRBD1. V gave up 7 bases and J gave up 7 bases; unmatched junction bases: 12. Per germline, CDR1 LGHNT and CDR2 FRNRAP. The CDR3 consists of 15 residues. CDR3 coding DNA: TGTGCTAGTGCCACGGCCTTTGGACAGGGACAGCCCCAGCATTTT. Translation: CASATAFGQGQPQHF.

The chain employs TRBV20-1 and TRBJ1-4; no reliable D call. This CDR3 comprises 11 residues. Germline-derived CDR1 and CDR2 are DFQATT and SNEGSKA (reference sequence). Between the trimmed V and J ends, which lost 3 bases and 8 bases, there was a span of 7 bases. CDR3 DNA sequence: TGCAGTGCTAGGGAAGCGGAAAAACTGTTTTTT. It codes for CSAREAEKLFF.

The rearrangement links TRBV9 to TRBJ1-3; D is possibly TRBD1 (6 bases). The CDR3 is 20 residues long. Germline CDR1 SGDLS, CDR2 YYNGEE. V was shortened by 3 bases and J by 2 bases, with 27 bases between the two germline ends. In nucleotides, the CDR3 is TGTGCCAGCAGCGCCAACCCCGGGGGGGGGCGGTTAACTGCTGGAAACACCATATATTTT. This gives the protein CASSANPGGGRLTAGNTIYF.

The rearrangement uses TRBV7-2 and TRBJ1-5; 7 bases map to TRBD1. Trimming took 2 bases from V and 1 from J; bases not matched to a gene: 8. The CDR3 is 17 amino acids. Germline V gene lookup returns CDR1 SGHTA and CDR2 FQGNSA. CDR3 bases: TGTGCCAGCAGCTTACGACAGGGTGATGTGAGCAATCAGCCCCAGCATTTT. It encodes CASSLRQGDVSNQPQHF.

V usage is TRBV18 and J usage is TRBJ2-7, with TRBD2 as a possible D gene (5 bases). Germline values: CDR1 KGHSH, CDR2 LQKENI. Trimming pared 4 bases from V and 5 bases from J, leaving 12 bases between. The CDR3 contains 13 residues. The CDR3 nucleotides are TGTGCCAGCTCACTCGAGGGTTTTCACGAGCAGTACTTC. As protein: CASSLEGFHEQYF. The entire variable domain, with the rest obtained from reference TRBV18 and TRBJ2-7, is as follows: NAGVMQNPRHLVRRRGQEARLRCSPMKGHSHVYWYRQLPEEGLKFMVYLQKENIIDESGMPKERFSAEFPKEGPSILRIQQVVRGDSAAYFCASSLEGFHEQYFGPGTRLTVT.

CDR3 DNA sequence: TGCGCCAGCAGCTTGGCGACAGGGGGAATGGGTGGAAACACCATATATTTT. Its translation: CASSLATGGMGGNTIYF. The rearrangement joins TRBV5-1 to TRBJ1-3, with 9 bases lining up with TRBD1. The CDR3 contains 17 residues. J gave up 3 bases and V 0 bases, and 7 bases lay outside the gene matches. CDR1 SGHRS and CDR2 YFSETQ come from the germline V gene.

The chain couples TRBV9 to TRBJ2-1; D ambiguous. The germline V gene has CDR1 SGDLS and CDR2 YYNGEE. The CDR3 consists of 13 residues. The germline V and J ends were trimmed by 1 base and 10 bases, with 12 bases remaining between them. CDR3 DNA: TGTGCCAGCAGCGTACCCCCCATGCAGGAGCAGTTCTTC. It specifies CASSVPPMQEQFF. Filled out from reference TRBV9 and TRBJ2-1, the complete variable domain reads DSGVTQTPKHLITATGQRVTLRCSPRSGDLSVYWYQQSLDQGLQFLIQYYNGEERAKGNILERFSAQQFPDLHSELNLSSLELGDSALYFCASSVPPMQEQFFGPGTRLTVL.

The chain joins TRBV5-1 to TRBJ1-2; D call uncertain. Germline V gene sequence: CDR1 SGHRS, CDR2 YFSETQ. This CDR3 is 15 amino acids long. The V and J ends lost 4 bases and 4 bases respectively, with 17 bases between them. The CDR3 loop reads CASSEQQTISYGYTF. The CDR3 DNA reads TGCGCCAGCAGCGAACAACAGACGATCAGCTATGGCTACACCTTC.

The chain combines TRBV7-9 with TRBJ1-1; TRBD1 matches at 7 bases. The CDR3 is 13 amino acids. V was pared by 3 bases and J by 3 bases, with 1 base of the junction left unmatched. Germline values: CDR1 SEHNR, CDR2 FQNEAQ (reference sequence). CDR3 sequence reads: CASSFGTDTEAFF. CDR3 nucleotide sequence: TGTGCCAGCAGCTTCGGGACAGACACTGAAGCTTTCTTT.

The rearrangement uses TRBV11-3 and TRBJ2-1; 10 nucleotides match TRBD2. The CDR3 loop spans 13 amino acids. Trimming took 7 bases from V and 10 from J; bases not matched to a gene: 7. Germline V gene data show CDR1 as SGHNT and CDR2 as YENEEA. The CDR3 here is CASKPAGGEEQFF. The CDR3 DNA is TGTGCCAGCAAGCCAGCGGGAGGGGAGGAGCAGTTCTTC.

The rearrangement uses TRBV5-1 and TRBJ2-7; 11 positions agree with TRBD2. The CDR3 is made up of 14 amino acids. The V and J ends lost 2 bases and 3 bases, in that order; junction bases with no gene match: 1. Germline V gene data show CDR1 as SGHRS and CDR2 as YFSETQ. CDR3 sequence reads: CASSFSGGDYEQYF. DNA for the CDR3: TGCGCCAGCAGCTTTAGCGGGGGGGACTACGAGCAGTACTTC.